Sequencing of this T cell receptor beta chain was carried out in a study of cytomegalovirus exposure and HLA in healthy donors. This CDR3 region has 15 residues. V lost 0 bases to trimming and J lost 4 bases, with 12 bases between them. Germline CDR1 and CDR2: SGHAT and FQNNGV. Overall study results and limits: In a later analysis, productive TCRs from donors in an Asian-associated ancestry cluster reportedly carried fewer N-insertions than the cohort mean.

This PCR relied on a set of 60 Vbeta primers and 13 Jbeta primers. Profiled with immunoSEQ multiplex PCR; TCRdb holds only in-frame clones, not every one. This sample has around 120,000 clones, with 55% to 75% found just once. Turning to this clone: Its antigen is not identified.

The chain uses TRBV11-2 and TRBJ1-2; D not certain. Input material: PBMCs. This clonotype was sampled from a man younger than 45 in good health and CMV-seropositive. The CDR3 loop is CASSLDFGSTYGYTF. The DNA for the CDR3 is TGTGCCAGCAGCTTAGATTTTGGGAGCACCTATGGCTACACCTTC.